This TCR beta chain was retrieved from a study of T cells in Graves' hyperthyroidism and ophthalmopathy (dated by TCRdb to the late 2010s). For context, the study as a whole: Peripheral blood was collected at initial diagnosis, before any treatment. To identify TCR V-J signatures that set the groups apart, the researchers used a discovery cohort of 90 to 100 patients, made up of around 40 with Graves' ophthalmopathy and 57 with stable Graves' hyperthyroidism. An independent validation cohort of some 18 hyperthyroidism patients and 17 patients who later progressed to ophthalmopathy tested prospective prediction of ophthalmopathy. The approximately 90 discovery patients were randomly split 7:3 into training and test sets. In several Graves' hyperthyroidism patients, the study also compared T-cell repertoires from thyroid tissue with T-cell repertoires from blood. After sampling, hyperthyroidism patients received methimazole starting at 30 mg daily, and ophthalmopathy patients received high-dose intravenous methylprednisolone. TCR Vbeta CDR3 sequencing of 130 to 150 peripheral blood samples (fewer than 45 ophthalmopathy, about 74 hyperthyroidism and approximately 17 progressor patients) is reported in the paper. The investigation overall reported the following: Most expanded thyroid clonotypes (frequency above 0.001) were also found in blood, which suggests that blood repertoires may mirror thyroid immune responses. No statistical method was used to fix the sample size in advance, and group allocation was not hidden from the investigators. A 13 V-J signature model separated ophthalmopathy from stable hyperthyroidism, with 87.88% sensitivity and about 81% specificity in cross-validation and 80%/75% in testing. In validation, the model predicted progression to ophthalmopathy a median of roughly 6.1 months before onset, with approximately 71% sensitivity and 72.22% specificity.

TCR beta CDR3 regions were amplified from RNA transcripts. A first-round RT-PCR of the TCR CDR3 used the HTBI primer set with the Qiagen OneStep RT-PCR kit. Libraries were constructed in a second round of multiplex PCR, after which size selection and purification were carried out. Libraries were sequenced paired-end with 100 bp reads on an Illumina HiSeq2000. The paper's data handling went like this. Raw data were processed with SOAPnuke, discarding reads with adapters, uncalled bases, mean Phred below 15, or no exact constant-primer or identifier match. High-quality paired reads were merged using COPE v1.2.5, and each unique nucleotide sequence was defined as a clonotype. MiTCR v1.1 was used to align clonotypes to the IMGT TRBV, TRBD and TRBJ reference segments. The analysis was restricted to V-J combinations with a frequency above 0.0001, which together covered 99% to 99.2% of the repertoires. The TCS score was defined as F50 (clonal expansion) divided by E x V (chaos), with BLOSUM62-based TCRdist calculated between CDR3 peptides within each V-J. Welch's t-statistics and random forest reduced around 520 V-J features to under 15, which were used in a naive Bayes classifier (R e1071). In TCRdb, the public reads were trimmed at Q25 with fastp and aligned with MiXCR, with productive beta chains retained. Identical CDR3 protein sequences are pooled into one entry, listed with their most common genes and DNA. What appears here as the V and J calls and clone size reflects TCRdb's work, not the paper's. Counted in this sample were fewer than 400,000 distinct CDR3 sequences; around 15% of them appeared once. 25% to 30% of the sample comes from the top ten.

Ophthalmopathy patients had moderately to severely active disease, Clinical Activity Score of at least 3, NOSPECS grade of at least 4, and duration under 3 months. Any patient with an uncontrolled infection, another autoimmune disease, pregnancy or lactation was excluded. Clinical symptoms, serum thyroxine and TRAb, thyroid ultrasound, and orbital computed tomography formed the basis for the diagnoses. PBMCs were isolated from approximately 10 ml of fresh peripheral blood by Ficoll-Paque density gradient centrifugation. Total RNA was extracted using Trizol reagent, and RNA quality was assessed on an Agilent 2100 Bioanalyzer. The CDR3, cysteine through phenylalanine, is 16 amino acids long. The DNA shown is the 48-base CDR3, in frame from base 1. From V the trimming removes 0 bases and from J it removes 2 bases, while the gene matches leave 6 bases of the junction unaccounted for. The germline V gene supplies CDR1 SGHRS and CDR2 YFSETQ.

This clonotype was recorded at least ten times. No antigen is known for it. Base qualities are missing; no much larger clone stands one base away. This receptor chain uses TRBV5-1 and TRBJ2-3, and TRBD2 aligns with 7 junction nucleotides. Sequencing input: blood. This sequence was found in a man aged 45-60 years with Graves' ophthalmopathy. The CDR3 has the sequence CASSLGLAQVTDTQYF. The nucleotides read TGCGCCAGCAGCTTGGGACTAGCTCAAGTCACAGATACGCAGTATTTT.